This T cell receptor (beta chain) was retrieved from a study of OX40 agonist ivuxolimab in advanced cancers. Overall study: Patients were infused with ivuxolimab every 2 weeks at 0.01 to 10 mg/kg. Study-level points and caveats: The study did not work out the antigen specificity of the expanded peripheral T cells. Normalized T-cell clonal expansion was also low in a subset of nonresponders.

Germline CDR1 reads SGHDN; CDR2 reads FVKESK. Between the trimmed V and J ends, which lost 2 bases and 0 bases, there was a span of 5 bases. This CDR3 comprises 14 residues. The cohort excluded patients with autoimmune disease history or systemic immunosuppression. This clone was detected only once. Its antigen is unknown. The data were produced by immunoSEQ multiplex PCR, yet TCRdb's version contains in-frame clones alone and is incomplete. There are over 20,000 clones in the sample; around 88% occur only once, and roughly 23% lies in the top ten. The clonotype originates from an adult with an advanced solid tumor such as melanoma, head and neck, liver or kidney cancer. The chain couples TRBV14 to TRBJ2-4; unclear D gene. Sequenced here: CD4+ or CD8+ T cells sorted from blood, sampled in a trial of the OX40 agonist ivuxolimab. Here the CDR3 reads CASSQQTAKNIQYF. CDR3 DNA sequence: TGTGCCAGCAGCCAACAGACAGCCAAAAACATTCAGTACTTC.